This is a list of T cell receptor beta chains from one sample in a study of T-cell reconstitution after alpha-beta-depleted transplantation in children. From the PCR reads, TCRdb called clonotypes with MiXCR, one entry per CDR3 protein. Found here are 350,000 to 500,000 distinct CDR3 sequences, roughly two fifths of them singletons; the top ten hold 27%. This sample comprised PBMCs, obtained before TCRalphabeta/CD19-depleted stem cell transplant. These receptor sequences come from a girl aged 2 to 10 with aplastic anemia, due to receive a stem cell transplant. The CDR3 runs from the conserved cysteine through the conserved F or W. The D gene is left open where the match is weak. Only part of the rows carry a size: once, few, many, or a class if the clone is expanded.

v_gene	abundance	j_gene	d_gene	CDR3nt	CDR3aa
TRBV5-6	few	TRBJ1-1	TRBD1	TGTGCCAGCAGCTTAAGGACAGGGGTTACTGAAGCTTTCTTT	CASSLRTGVTEAFF
TRBV4-1	.	TRBJ2-5	TRBD2	TGCGCCAGCAGCCAGACTAGCGGGAGGGCGGGGGAGACCCAGTACTTC	CASSQTSGRAGETQYF
TRBV12-3/TRBV12-4	many	TRBJ2-7	TRBD1	TGTGCCAGCAGCCCCTCGGGACAGAGCTCCTACGAGCAGTACTTC	CASSPSGQSSYEQYF
TRBV5-4	.	TRBJ2-3	TRBD1	TGTGCCAGCAGCCGGACAGGGGGCGACACAGATACGCAGTATTTT	CASSRTGGDTDTQYF
TRBV5-6	.	TRBJ2-7	TRBD1	TGTGCCAGTAAATTCTGGGACAGGCAGTCCTACGAGCAGTACTTC	CASKFWDRQSYEQYF
TRBV20-1	.	TRBJ2-3	TRBD2	TGCAGTGCTAGTGCGACTAGCGGATACACAGATACGCAGTATTTT	CSASATSGYTDTQYF
TRBV5-1	.	TRBJ2-3	.	TGCGCCAGCAGTCCCCCCGGACAGATCACAGATACGCAGTATTTT	CASSPPGQITDTQYF
TRBV12-3/TRBV12-4	.	TRBJ1-1	.	TGTGCCAGCAGCAGACCGGGACTACGGTATCCCGCTTTCTTT	CASSRPGLRYPAFF
TRBV15	.	TRBJ2-7	TRBD1	TGTGCCACCAGCGCCGAGCGACAGGGCGGCGAGCAGTACTTC	CATSAERQGGEQYF
TRBV11-2	.	TRBJ2-2	.	TGTGCCAGCAGCTCCTCACTACCGAACACCGGGGAGCTGTTTTTT	CASSSSLPNTGELFF
TRBV12-3/TRBV12-4	few	TRBJ1-4	TRBD1	TGTGCCAGCAGATCCCCGACAGGGGCTGAAAAACTGTTTTTT	CASRSPTGAEKLFF
TRBV5-6	.	TRBJ1-1	.	TGTGCCAGCAGCTTGGACTTTGAAGCTTTCTTT	CASSLDFEAFF
TRBV20-1	.	TRBJ1-1	.	TGCAGTGCTCACGAGGGACCTTTTGTGAACCCTGAAGCTTTCTTT	CSAHEGPFVNPEAFF
TRBV6-1	.	TRBJ2-2	.	TGTGCCTCCCAGGGAAATGTAGGCACCGGGGAGCTGTTTTTT	CASQGNVGTGELFF
TRBV12-3/TRBV12-4	many	TRBJ1-6	.	TGTGCCAGCAGTTTAGGAAGGAGCAATAATTCACCCCTCCACTTT	CASSLGRSNNSPLHF
TRBV5-1	.	TRBJ2-1	.	TGCGCCAGCAGCATTTGGGGGAATAGCTCCTACAATGAGCAGTTCTTC	CASSIWGNSSYNEQFF
TRBV20-1	.	TRBJ2-7	.	TGCAGTGCTAGAGTGACGAACGAGCAGTACTTC	CSARVTNEQYF
TRBV12-3/TRBV12-4	.	TRBJ1-1	.	TGTGCCAGCAAACCGTACCCGGGGCACACTGAAGCTTTCTTT	CASKPYPGHTEAFF
TRBV4-2	.	TRBJ2-2	TRBD1	TGTGCCAGCAGCCAATACAGGGGGTACACCGGGGAGCTGTTTTTT	CASSQYRGYTGELFF
TRBV28	many	TRBJ2-1	.	TGTGCCAGCAGTTTAGGAGCGGAGTACAATGAGCAGTTCTTC	CASSLGAEYNEQFF
TRBV7-8	once	TRBJ2-7	TRBD1	TGTGCCAGCAGCTCCAGGGACAGACTTTTTACCTACGAGCAGTACTTC	CASSSRDRLFTYEQYF
TRBV28	.	TRBJ1-5	TRBD1	TGTGCCAGCAGTCCGGGACAGTGGGACGATCAGCCCCAGCATTTT	CASSPGQWDDQPQHF
TRBV7-8	many	TRBJ1-1	.	TGTGCCAGCAGCTTTATCACTGAAGCTTTCTTT	CASSFITEAFF
TRBV19	.	TRBJ2-5	.	TGTGCCAGTAGTATGGGGGTGGGGGAGACCCAGTACTTC	CASSMGVGETQYF
TRBV5-5	few	TRBJ2-7	TRBD2	TGTGCCAGCAGCGAATTCGGCGGGGGATCCTACGAGCAGTACTTC	CASSEFGGGSYEQYF
TRBV11-2	.	TRBJ2-3	.	TGTGCCAGCAGCTTATCAGTCGCGGGGGCCCGGGGTGGCACAGATACGCAGTATTTT	CASSLSVAGARGGTDTQYF
TRBV4-1	.	TRBJ1-2	.	TGCGCCAGCAGCCAAGGGTATCAGGGCGATGGCTACACCTTC	CASSQGYQGDGYTF
TRBV5-1	.	TRBJ2-1	.	TGCGCCAGCTTTACCGGGACGGGGTACAATGAGCAGTTCTTC	CASFTGTGYNEQFF
TRBV27	.	TRBJ1-1	TRBD1	TGTGCCAGCACCCCCGGGACAGGAGGGACTGAAGCTTTCTTT	CASTPGTGGTEAFF
TRBV2	.	TRBJ2-1	.	TGTGCCAGCAACCCAGGGGTCTCTGAGCAGTTCTTC	CASNPGVSEQFF
TRBV12-3/TRBV12-4	many	TRBJ2-5	TRBD2	TGTGCCAGCAGTTTCGGGAGGCGGCAAGAGACCCAGTACTTC	CASSFGRRQETQYF
TRBV20-1	few	TRBJ2-3	.	TGCAGTGAGGAGGGTAACACAGATACGCAGTATTTT	CSEEGNTDTQYF
TRBV20-1	once	TRBJ2-1	TRBD1	TGCAGTGCTAGCGCTCGGACAGGGGGCAGGTACTACAATGAGCAGTTCTTC	CSASARTGGRYYNEQFF
TRBV12-3/TRBV12-4	.	TRBJ2-1	.	TGTGCCAGCAGTTTAGCCCGGGCTAGTATCAATGAGCAGTTCTTC	CASSLARASINEQFF
TRBV20-1	many	TRBJ1-5	.	TGCAGTGCTCAGGAGACTGGAGATCCGCAGCCCCAGCATTTT	CSAQETGDPQPQHF
TRBV7-2	many	TRBJ2-7	TRBD1	TGTGCCAGCAGCGGTAGACAGGGGGCGGGAGAGCAGTACTTC	CASSGRQGAGEQYF
TRBV7-9	many	TRBJ2-3	TRBD2	TGTGCCAGCAGCTTTCTCCTAGCGGGGGGACCGCAGTATTTT	CASSFLLAGGPQYF
TRBV3-1	many	TRBJ2-2	.	TGTGCCAGCAGCCGTCTAGGCCCCAGGAACACCGGGGAGCTGTTTTTT	CASSRLGPRNTGELFF
TRBV20-1	many	TRBJ2-1	TRBD2	TGCAGTGCTAGAGCCCTTCTAGCGGGAGACCATGAGCAGTTCTTC	CSARALLAGDHEQFF
TRBV20-1	.	TRBJ1-5	.	TGCAGTGCTAGAGATTCCGTATTCGATCAGCCCCAGCATTTT	CSARDSVFDQPQHF